The clone carrying this TCR beta chain was detected only a few times. This sample was taken from a study of identical twins. Donors were all healthy Caucasians. TCRdb re-analysed the 5' RACE reads in MiXCR, keeping a single row per CDR3 protein. In the table there are 700,000 or so distinct CDR3 sequences, around 8.3% of which are singletons. The V end was cut by 2 bases, the J end by 0 bases, with 4 bases between. Germline V gives CDR1 KGHSH, CDR2 LQKENI. This CDR3 is 14 amino acids long. This sample also appeared in a second study, on yellow fever vaccine responses in identical twins.

This receptor was taken from a young woman in good health. V usage is TRBV18 and J usage is TRBJ1-4; D not certain. Sequences were obtained from PBMCs. For the CDR3, the DNA is TGTGCCAGCTCACCAAGGACAACTAATGAAAAACTGTTTTTT. Protein sequence: CASSPRTTNEKLFF.